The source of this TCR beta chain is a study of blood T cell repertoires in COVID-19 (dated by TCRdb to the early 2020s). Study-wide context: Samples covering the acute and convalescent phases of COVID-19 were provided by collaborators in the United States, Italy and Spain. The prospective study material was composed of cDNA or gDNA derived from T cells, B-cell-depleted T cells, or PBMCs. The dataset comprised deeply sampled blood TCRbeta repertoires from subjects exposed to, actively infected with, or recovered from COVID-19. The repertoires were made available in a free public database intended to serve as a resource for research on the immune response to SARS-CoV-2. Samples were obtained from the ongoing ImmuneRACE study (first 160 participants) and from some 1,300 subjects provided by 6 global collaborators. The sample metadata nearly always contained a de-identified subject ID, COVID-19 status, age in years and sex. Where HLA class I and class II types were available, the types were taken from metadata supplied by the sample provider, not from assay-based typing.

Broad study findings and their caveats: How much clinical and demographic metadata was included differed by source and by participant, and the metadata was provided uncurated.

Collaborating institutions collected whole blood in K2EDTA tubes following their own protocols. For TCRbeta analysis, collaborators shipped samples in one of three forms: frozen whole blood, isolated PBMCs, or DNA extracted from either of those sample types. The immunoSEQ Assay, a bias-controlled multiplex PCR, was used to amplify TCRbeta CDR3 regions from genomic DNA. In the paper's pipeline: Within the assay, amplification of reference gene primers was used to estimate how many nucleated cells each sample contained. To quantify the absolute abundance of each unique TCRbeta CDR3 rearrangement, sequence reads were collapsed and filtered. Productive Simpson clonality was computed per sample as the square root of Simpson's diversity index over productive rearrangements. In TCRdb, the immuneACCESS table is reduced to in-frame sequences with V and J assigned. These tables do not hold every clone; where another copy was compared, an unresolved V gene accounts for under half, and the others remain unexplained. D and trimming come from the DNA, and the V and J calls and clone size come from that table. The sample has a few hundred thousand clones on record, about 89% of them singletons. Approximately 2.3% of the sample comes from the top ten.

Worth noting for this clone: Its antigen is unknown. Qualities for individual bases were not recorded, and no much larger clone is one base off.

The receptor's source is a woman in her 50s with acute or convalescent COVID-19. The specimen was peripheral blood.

The DNA is as follows: TGTGCCACCAGTGATTTGGTTGGCAGCTCCTACGAGCAGTACTTC. This yields the protein CATSDLVGSSYEQYF. Recombination linked TRBV24-1 to TRBJ2-7; the D segment cannot be called with confidence. V drops 0 bases and J drops 0 bases, leaving 8 bases in between. The germline V gene sets CDR1 to KGHDR and CDR2 to SFDVKD. The cysteine opens and the phenylalanine closes a CDR3 of 15 amino acids. Only the CDR3 DNA stays, 45 bases, in frame from base 1.